This T cell receptor (beta chain) was sequenced in a study of early T cells in non-severe SARS-CoV-2 infection. Unique molecular identifiers tagged individual cDNA molecules. TCRdb reanalysed the 5' RACE reads using MiXCR and keeps one entry per CDR3 protein. The sample has approximately 30,000 distinct CDR3 sequences, roughly 5% seen once; the top ten hold more than 20%. The germline V gene encodes CDR1 SGHDT and CDR2 YYEEEE. With V trimmed by 6 bases and J by 4 bases, 13 bases remained unmatched. This CDR3 spans 16 amino acids. At least ten counts were recorded for this clonotype. Sequencing was performed on whole blood. This clonotype was obtained from an adult who was a healthcare worker with PCR-confirmed SARS-CoV-2 infection or an uninfected control (not recorded which). The V call is TRBV5-6, the J call TRBJ2-1; 7 bases fit TRBD1. The DNA for the CDR3 is TGTGCCAGCACCCAGCAGGGGGTCTCCCCATACAATGAGCAGTTCTTC. It yields the protein CASTQQGVSPYNEQFF.